These T cell receptor beta chains were read from a single sample in a study of blood T cell repertoires in COVID-19. Measured with immunoSEQ multiplex PCR; TCRdb has only the in-frame clones, and not every one. The sample contains roughly 160,000 clones, 84% of which appear only once. Sequencing was performed on peripheral blood. Receptors were obtained from a woman of 80 years or more with COVID-19, enrolled during active disease. Both conserved end residues are part of each CDR3. Fields, in order: V gene, J gene, CDR3 length, D gene, clone size, CDR3 DNA, CDR3 protein. D genes are given only for firm matches. Some rows mark clone size as missing; the rest say once, few, many or name a class of expanded clone.

V gene: TRBV18
J gene: TRBJ1-2
CDR3 length: 14
D gene: -
clone size: few
CDR3 DNA: TGTGCCAGCTCACCACTTACGACAGCTTATGGCTACACCTTC
CDR3 protein: CASSPLTTAYGYTF

V gene: TRBV7-3
J gene: TRBJ2-3
CDR3 length: 16
D gene: TRBD2
clone size: -
CDR3 DNA: TGTGCCAGCAGCCGGACTAGCGGGGCCTTGGGGAATACGCAGTATTTT
CDR3 protein: CASSRTSGALGNTQYF

V gene: TRBV7-2
J gene: TRBJ1-5
CDR3 length: 15
D gene: -
clone size: -
CDR3 DNA: TGTGCCAGCAGCTCCCAGGGAGGAAGCAATCAGCCCCAGCATTTT
CDR3 protein: CASSSQGGSNQPQHF

V gene: TRBV5-4
J gene: TRBJ1-6
CDR3 length: 15
D gene: TRBD1
clone size: -
CDR3 DNA: TGTGCCAGCAGCTCGGGACAGGTTTTGGGTTCACCCCTCCACTTT
CDR3 protein: CASSSGQVLGSPLHF

V gene: TRBV5-4
J gene: TRBJ2-6
CDR3 length: 18
D gene: TRBD2
clone size: -
CDR3 DNA: TGTGCCAGCAGGCCCGGGACTAGCGGTTCCTCTGGGGCCAACGTCCTGACTTTC
CDR3 protein: CASRPGTSGSSGANVLTF

V gene: TRBV7-2
J gene: TRBJ1-1
CDR3 length: 13
D gene: -
clone size: once
CDR3 DNA: TGTGCCAGCACCGTAAGGGGAAACGTAGGAGCTTTCTTT
CDR3 protein: CASTVRGNVGAFF

V gene: TRBV7-9
J gene: TRBJ2-5
CDR3 length: 15
D gene: TRBD1
clone size: -
CDR3 DNA: TGTGCCAGCAGCGGGGACGGGACAGTGGGGGAGACCCAGTACTTC
CDR3 protein: CASSGDGTVGETQYF

V gene: TRBV7-3
J gene: TRBJ1-2
CDR3 length: 13
D gene: TRBD1
clone size: -
CDR3 DNA: TGTGCCAGCAGAGCTGGGACAGGGGATGGCTACACCTTC
CDR3 protein: CASRAGTGDGYTF

V gene: TRBV7-9
J gene: TRBJ2-1
CDR3 length: 17
D gene: TRBD2
clone size: -
CDR3 DNA: TGTGCCAGCAGCTTAGGGTCAACTAGCGGGATGTACAATGAGCAGTTCTTC
CDR3 protein: CASSLGSTSGMYNEQFF

V gene: TRBV27
J gene: TRBJ2-7
CDR3 length: 14
D gene: -
clone size: -
CDR3 DNA: TGTGCCAGCAGTTTAATGAGGGACTCCTACGAGCAGTACTTC
CDR3 protein: CASSLMRDSYEQYF

V gene: TRBV3-1/TRBV3-2
J gene: TRBJ2-1
CDR3 length: 17
D gene: TRBD2
clone size: -
CDR3 DNA: TGTGCCAGCAGCCAAAACCCTAGACTAGCGGCCCACCATGAGCAGTTCTTC
CDR3 protein: CASSQNPRLAAHHEQFF

V gene: TRBV10-3
J gene: TRBJ1-1
CDR3 length: 11
D gene: -
clone size: -
CDR3 DNA: TGTGCCATCAGTGAGGGACAGAAAGCTTTCTTT
CDR3 protein: CAISEGQKAFF

V gene: TRBV5-5
J gene: TRBJ2-3
CDR3 length: 12
D gene: -
clone size: -
CDR3 DNA: TGTGCCAGCAGCGCGTCGGCAGATACGCAGTATTTT
CDR3 protein: CASSASADTQYF

V gene: TRBV5-4
J gene: TRBJ1-4
CDR3 length: 16
D gene: TRBD1
clone size: -
CDR3 DNA: TGTGCCAGCAGCCCCCGGACAGGGGAGGCTAATGAAAAACTGTTTTTT
CDR3 protein: CASSPRTGEANEKLFF

V gene: TRBV15
J gene: TRBJ1-1
CDR3 length: 14
D gene: -
clone size: -
CDR3 DNA: TGTGCCACCAGCGTAACCCAGGGTGACACTGAAGCTTTCTTT
CDR3 protein: CATSVTQGDTEAFF

V gene: TRBV7-7
J gene: TRBJ2-1
CDR3 length: 15
D gene: -
clone size: few
CDR3 DNA: TGTGCCAGCAGCCGGGACTCCAGCTCCTACAATGAGCAGTTCTTC
CDR3 protein: CASSRDSSSYNEQFF

V gene: TRBV30
J gene: TRBJ2-7
CDR3 length: 15
D gene: TRBD1
clone size: -
CDR3 DNA: TGTGCCTGGAGTGGGGCCCGGGACAGCCTCTACGAGCAGTACTTC
CDR3 protein: CAWSGARDSLYEQYF

V gene: TRBV7-2
J gene: TRBJ1-2
CDR3 length: 15
D gene: -
clone size: -
CDR3 DNA: TGTGCCAGCAGCTTCAATGCCAGGGCTTTCTATGGCTACACCTTC
CDR3 protein: CASSFNARAFYGYTF

V gene: TRBV5-6
J gene: TRBJ1-1
CDR3 length: 17
D gene: -
clone size: -
CDR3 DNA: TGTGCCAGCAGCTTGTCAGGTCCTGCACGGTGGAACACTGAAGCTTTCTTT
CDR3 protein: CASSLSGPARWNTEAFF

V gene: TRBV2
J gene: TRBJ2-7
CDR3 length: 15
D gene: TRBD1
clone size: -
CDR3 DNA: TGTGCCAGCAGCCTAGACAGGGGACCCTCCTACGAGCAGTACTTC
CDR3 protein: CASSLDRGPSYEQYF

V gene: TRBV18
J gene: TRBJ1-5
CDR3 length: 13
D gene: -
clone size: -
CDR3 DNA: TGTGCCAGCTCGTCCCGGGTATATCAGCCCCAGCATTTT
CDR3 protein: CASSSRVYQPQHF

V gene: TRBV6-6
J gene: TRBJ2-7
CDR3 length: 15
D gene: -
clone size: -
CDR3 DNA: TGTGCCAGCAGTTATCTGACAGGGACTTCCAACGAGCAGTACTTC
CDR3 protein: CASSYLTGTSNEQYF

V gene: TRBV29-1
J gene: TRBJ2-1
CDR3 length: 14
D gene: -
clone size: -
CDR3 DNA: TGCAGCGTTGACGAGACAGGAGTATACAATGAGCAGTTCTTC
CDR3 protein: CSVDETGVYNEQFF

V gene: TRBV7-3
J gene: TRBJ2-6
CDR3 length: 17
D gene: TRBD1
clone size: -
CDR3 DNA: TGTGCCAGTGGGGGACAGGCATCGAAATCTGGGGCCAACGTCCTGACTTTC
CDR3 protein: CASGGQASKSGANVLTF

V gene: TRBV3-1/TRBV3-2
J gene: TRBJ2-5
CDR3 length: 12
D gene: -
clone size: few
CDR3 DNA: TGTGCCAGCAGCCAGGCAATAGAGACCCAGTACTTC
CDR3 protein: CASSQAIETQYF

V gene: TRBV5-1
J gene: TRBJ1-2
CDR3 length: 16
D gene: -
clone size: -
CDR3 DNA: TGCGCCAGCAGCCACCCCGCCCCTCCAGGGAACTATGGCTACACCTTC
CDR3 protein: CASSHPAPPGNYGYTF

V gene: TRBV18
J gene: TRBJ2-1
CDR3 length: 13
D gene: -
clone size: -
CDR3 DNA: TGTGCCAGCTCACCACTTATAAACAATGAGCAGTTCTTC
CDR3 protein: CASSPLINNEQFF

V gene: TRBV30
J gene: TRBJ1-6
CDR3 length: 12
D gene: -
clone size: few
CDR3 DNA: TGTGCCTGGAGCGAGACCGGGGAACCCCTCCACTTT
CDR3 protein: CAWSETGEPLHF

V gene: TRBV7-8
J gene: TRBJ2-7
CDR3 length: 16
D gene: TRBD1
clone size: -
CDR3 DNA: TGTGCCAGCAGCACATATCTGGGACAGGGGAACTACGAGCAGTACTTC
CDR3 protein: CASSTYLGQGNYEQYF

V gene: TRBV24-1
J gene: TRBJ1-2
CDR3 length: 14
D gene: TRBD1
clone size: -
CDR3 DNA: TGTGCCACCAGTGATCCCGGACAGGGCGGGGGCTACACCTTC
CDR3 protein: CATSDPGQGGGYTF

V gene: TRBV2
J gene: TRBJ2-1
CDR3 length: 13
D gene: -
clone size: -
CDR3 DNA: TGTGCCAGCAGTTTAAACTCCTACAATGAGCAGTTCTTC
CDR3 protein: CASSLNSYNEQFF

V gene: TRBV9
J gene: TRBJ1-2
CDR3 length: 13
D gene: -
clone size: -
CDR3 DNA: TGTGCCAGCAGCGGTACAGGGCGTTATGGCTACACCTTC
CDR3 protein: CASSGTGRYGYTF

V gene: TRBV20-1
J gene: TRBJ1-5
CDR3 length: 11
D gene: -
clone size: few
CDR3 DNA: TGCAGTGCTAGGCGAAATCAGCCCCAGCATTTT
CDR3 protein: CSARRNQPQHF

V gene: TRBV2
J gene: TRBJ2-1
CDR3 length: 12
D gene: -
clone size: once
CDR3 DNA: TGTGCCAGCAGCTCAGGGAAGAATGAGCAGTTCTTC
CDR3 protein: CASSSGKNEQFF

V gene: TRBV6-5
J gene: TRBJ2-5
CDR3 length: 15
D gene: TRBD2
clone size: once
CDR3 DNA: TGTGCCAGCAGGGAGACTAGCGGTACTGGGGAGACCCAGTACTTC
CDR3 protein: CASRETSGTGETQYF

V gene: TRBV6-6
J gene: TRBJ1-2
CDR3 length: 15
D gene: TRBD1
clone size: -
CDR3 DNA: TGTGCCAGCAGCCCTAACAGGGGAGGAAGAGGAGGCTACACCTTC
CDR3 protein: CASSPNRGGRGGYTF

V gene: TRBV5-1
J gene: TRBJ2-7
CDR3 length: 17
D gene: TRBD1
clone size: -
CDR3 DNA: TGCGCCAGCAGCGCGGGACAGGGGGTTGGACGGACCAACGAGCAGTACTTC
CDR3 protein: CASSAGQGVGRTNEQYF

V gene: TRBV27
J gene: TRBJ1-4
CDR3 length: 17
D gene: -
clone size: -
CDR3 DNA: TGTGCCAGCAGTCTCAGACAGCCGAAAGCGACTCTTGAAAAACTGTTTTTT
CDR3 protein: CASSLRQPKATLEKLFF

V gene: TRBV30
J gene: TRBJ2-5
CDR3 length: 15
D gene: -
clone size: -
CDR3 DNA: TGTGCCTGGAGTGTAGGAGCTCAATGGGAAGAGACCCAGTACTTC
CDR3 protein: CAWSVGAQWEETQYF

V gene: TRBV21-1
J gene: TRBJ2-1
CDR3 length: 15
D gene: -
clone size: -
CDR3 DNA: TGTGCCAGCAGCAAAATCAGCGGGACGAGTCGTGAGCAGTTCTTC
CDR3 protein: CASSKISGTSREQFF

V gene: TRBV9
J gene: TRBJ1-3
CDR3 length: 20
D gene: TRBD1
clone size: -
CDR3 DNA: TGTGCCAGCAGCGTAGACCTCGTTGGGCAGGGGGCTGATGGTGGAAACACCATATATTTT
CDR3 protein: CASSVDLVGQGADGGNTIYF

V gene: TRBV18
J gene: TRBJ2-3
CDR3 length: 14
D gene: -
clone size: -
CDR3 DNA: TGTGCCAGCTCACCGTATTCTAGCGCAGATACGCAGTATTTT
CDR3 protein: CASSPYSSADTQYF

V gene: TRBV11-3
J gene: TRBJ2-2
CDR3 length: 14
D gene: -
clone size: -
CDR3 DNA: TGTGCCAGCAGCCTCGAAGAGGGTGCCGGGGAGCTGTTTTTT
CDR3 protein: CASSLEEGAGELFF

V gene: TRBV2
J gene: TRBJ2-7
CDR3 length: 15
D gene: TRBD1
clone size: -
CDR3 DNA: TGTGCCAGCAGTGAACGGGACAGGGCCTCCTACGAGCAGTACTTC
CDR3 protein: CASSERDRASYEQYF

V gene: TRBV5-1
J gene: TRBJ1-6
CDR3 length: 13
D gene: TRBD1
clone size: -
CDR3 DNA: TGCGCCAGCAGCTCACAGGGGGCCTCACCCCTCCACTTT
CDR3 protein: CASSSQGASPLHF

V gene: TRBV10-1
J gene: TRBJ2-3
CDR3 length: 14
D gene: -
clone size: -
CDR3 DNA: TGCGCCAGCAGTGAGCGACAGTTAACAGATACGCAGTATTTT
CDR3 protein: CASSERQLTDTQYF

V gene: TRBV5-1
J gene: TRBJ2-3
CDR3 length: 17
D gene: TRBD2
clone size: once
CDR3 DNA: TGCGCCAGCAGCATGGGACTAGCGGGGTCTAGCACAGATACGCAGTATTTT
CDR3 protein: CASSMGLAGSSTDTQYF